This TCR beta chain came from a study of OX40 agonist ivuxolimab in advanced cancers. Across the study: Every patient in dose escalation had hepatocellular carcinoma, melanoma, renal cell or head and neck cancer. Aged roughly 23 to 80 with a mean of about 60 years, they were less than 90% male.

Profiling relied on immunoSEQ multiplex PCR, and the TCRdb table lists in-frame clones only, not all of them. In the table there are some 73,000 clones, 80% to 90% of which are singletons. Regarding this clone: The antigen is unknown.

Study results and caveats: In the 0.1-3.0 mg/kg groups, partial responders showed among the lowest expansion.

Trimming pared 6 bases from V and 0 bases from J, leaving 12 bases between. Germline V CDR1 and CDR2: LNHDA, SQIVND (reference sequence). The CDR3 contains 15 residues. The material was CD4+ or CD8+ T cells sorted from blood, obtained in a trial of the OX40 agonist ivuxolimab. The TCR comes from an adult with an advanced solid tumor such as melanoma, head and neck, liver or kidney cancer. The chain combines TRBV19 with TRBJ2-1, with unresolved D. The CDR3 DNA follows: TGTGCCAGTAGGACCTTGCTTAGCTCCTACAATGAGCAGTTCTTC. Its translation is CASRTLLSSYNEQFF.